These T cell receptor beta chains were read from a single sample in a study of blood T cell repertoires in COVID-19. Profiled with immunoSEQ multiplex PCR; TCRdb holds only in-frame clones, not every one. The sample yields approximately 350,000 clones, roughly 87% seen once. Sample: PBMCs or T cells enriched from blood (not recorded which). These receptors were collected from a woman in her forties or fifties who had recovered from COVID-19. Each CDR3 is given with its conserved first and last residue. D genes are given only for firm matches. The size entry is marked missing in some rows and otherwise reads once, few, many or a size class.

TRBV13	.	.	TRBJ1-1	TGTGCCAGCAGCTTATTGGGACACCGGAGCACTGAAGCTTTCTTT	CASSLLGHRSTEAFF
TRBV19	.	.	TRBJ1-4	TGTGCCAGTAGGCCGACGGGAGGACCGAATGAAAAACTGTTTTTT	CASRPTGGPNEKLFF
TRBV9	.	.	TRBJ2-2	TGTGCCAGCAGCGCCCACACGAACACCGGGGAGCTGTTTTTT	CASSAHTNTGELFF
TRBV4-1	.	TRBD2	TRBJ2-5	TGCGCCAGCAGCCAAGAACTAGCGGGAGAGACCCAGTACTTC	CASSQELAGETQYF
TRBV19	.	.	TRBJ2-5	TGTGCCAGTAGTATAGGGACTAGGGGGGTAGAGACCCAGTACTTC	CASSIGTRGVETQYF
TRBV9	.	.	TRBJ2-3	TGTGCCAGCAGCGTAGGGACTAACTTAGGGGCAGATACGCAGTATTTT	CASSVGTNLGADTQYF
TRBV29-1	.	.	TRBJ1-2	TGCAGCGTTAGGACTCAGAGAGGCTATGGCTACACCTTC	CSVRTQRGYGYTF
TRBV7-2	.	.	TRBJ1-1	TGTGCCAGCAGCTTAGACAGTTACACTGAAGCTTTCTTT	CASSLDSYTEAFF
TRBV29-1	.	.	TRBJ1-1	TGCAGCGTTGAAGATCAAAGCAGGGGCACTGAAGCTTTCTTT	CSVEDQSRGTEAFF
TRBV7-8	.	.	TRBJ1-1	TGTGCCAGCAGCCCTTTCGTCGCCGGTGAAGCTTTCTTT	CASSPFVAGEAFF
TRBV28	.	.	TRBJ1-6	TGTGCCAGCAGTTTAGGTCCCCGGGATCGGGGATCACCCCTCCACTTT	CASSLGPRDRGSPLHF
TRBV25-1	.	.	TRBJ1-1	TGTGCCAGCCTACCGTTCGGTCCCCACACTGAAGCTTTCTTT	CASLPFGPHTEAFF
TRBV6-5	.	.	TRBJ1-6	TGTGCCAGCAGCCCCACTACTCGGGGTAATTCACCCCTCCACTTT	CASSPTTRGNSPLHF
TRBV6-5	few	TRBD1	TRBJ1-4	TGTGCCAGCAGTTACTTAGGGACAGGGGCGGAAAAACTGTTTTTT	CASSYLGTGAEKLFF
TRBV2	.	.	TRBJ1-4	TGTGCCAGCAGGCCGGACAGAAGGAATGAAAAACTGTTTTTT	CASRPDRRNEKLFF
TRBV9	once	.	TRBJ2-5	TGTGCCAGCAGCGTAGCGGGAGCGTCGGTATACCAAGAGACCCAGTACTTC	CASSVAGASVYQETQYF
TRBV11-2	.	.	TRBJ1-1	TGTGCCAGCAGCTTAGGGCAGGGAATGAACACTGAAGCTTTCTTT	CASSLGQGMNTEAFF
TRBV29-1	.	TRBD1	TRBJ1-1	TGCAGCGTTGAGGGGGGGACAGGGGCAACCTTGAACACTGAAGCTTTCTTT	CSVEGGTGATLNTEAFF
TRBV3-1/TRBV3-2	.	.	TRBJ1-3	TGTGCCAGCAGCCTGGAGTTAGGTACTGGAAACACCATATATTTT	CASSLELGTGNTIYF
TRBV4-3	.	TRBD1	TRBJ2-7	TGCGCCAGCAGCCTCCTTTCCGGGACAGGGGACTCCTACGAGCAGTACTTC	CASSLLSGTGDSYEQYF
TRBV11-2	.	.	TRBJ1-2	TGTGCCAGCAGCCCAGGACAGTCTAACTATGGCTACACCTTC	CASSPGQSNYGYTF
TRBV7-3	once	.	TRBJ1-3	TGTGCCAGCAGCTTAACGGGCAGCTCTGGAAACACCATATATTTT	CASSLTGSSGNTIYF
TRBV5-5	once	.	TRBJ1-4	TGTGCCAGCAGCCCGGGGACACAGGCAACTAATGAAAAACTGTTTTTT	CASSPGTQATNEKLFF
TRBV7-2	.	.	TRBJ1-6	TGTGCCAGCAGCTCAGAGGGCCGGGCAGCCAATTCACCCCTCCACTTT	CASSSEGRAANSPLHF
TRBV4-2	once	TRBD2	TRBJ2-7	TGTGCCAGCAGCCACGGGACTAGCGGAGGAAACTACGAGCAGTACTTC	CASSHGTSGGNYEQYF
TRBV7-6	once	TRBD2	TRBJ2-2	TGTGCCAGCAGCAAAACTAGCGGGAGTGTTACCGGGGAGCTGTTTTTT	CASSKTSGSVTGELFF
TRBV27	once	TRBD1	TRBJ1-1	TGTGCCAGCAGTTTTCGACAGGGCGTTTTGAACACTGAAGCTTTCTTT	CASSFRQGVLNTEAFF
TRBV4-2	.	.	TRBJ1-1	TGTGCCAGCAGCCAAGATCTTACGTCGGGAAACACTGAAGCTTTCTTT	CASSQDLTSGNTEAFF
TRBV7-9	.	.	TRBJ2-1	TGTGCCAGCGACGGGGATAGGTATGAGCAGTTCTTC	CASDGDRYEQFF
TRBV6-2/TRBV6-3	.	TRBD2	TRBJ2-3	TGTGCCAGCAGTTACTCGTCGCGGGGGGGCACAGATACGCAGTATTTT	CASSYSSRGGTDTQYF
TRBV18	.	.	TRBJ2-7	TGTGCCAGCTCCCCCAACCCAGGGTCCTACGAGCAGTACTTC	CASSPNPGSYEQYF
TRBV3-1/TRBV3-2	.	.	TRBJ1-2	TGTGCCAGCAGCCAGTCGGGAGGAAGAGGTGGCTACACCTTC	CASSQSGGRGGYTF
TRBV5-5	.	.	TRBJ1-5	TGTGCCAGCAGCTCCCAGGGGCCCGATCAGCCCCAGCATTTT	CASSSQGPDQPQHF
TRBV7-8	many	TRBD2	TRBJ2-2	TGTGCCAGCAGCTGGAGTGGCGGGGGGGCCGCCGGGGAGCTGTTTTTT	CASSWSGGGAAGELFF
TRBV7-2	once	TRBD1	TRBJ2-7	TGTGCCAGCAAACAGGGGATTATGAATTACGAGCAGTACTTC	CASKQGIMNYEQYF
TRBV3-1/TRBV3-2	.	TRBD2	TRBJ2-1	TGTGCCAGCACCACAGGACTAGCGGGAAACGAGCAGTTCTTC	CASTTGLAGNEQFF
TRBV7-8	.	.	TRBJ1-4	TGTGCCAGCAGCCCGGGGGGCTACTATGATAATGAAAAACTGTTTTTT	CASSPGGYYDNEKLFF
TRBV12-3/TRBV12-4	.	TRBD1	TRBJ1-2	TGTGCCAGCAGTTTGGGACAGCTCTATGGCTACACCTTC	CASSLGQLYGYTF
TRBV19	.	.	TRBJ1-2	TGTGCCAGCAGGGTTAGCTATGGCTACACCTTC	CASRVSYGYTF